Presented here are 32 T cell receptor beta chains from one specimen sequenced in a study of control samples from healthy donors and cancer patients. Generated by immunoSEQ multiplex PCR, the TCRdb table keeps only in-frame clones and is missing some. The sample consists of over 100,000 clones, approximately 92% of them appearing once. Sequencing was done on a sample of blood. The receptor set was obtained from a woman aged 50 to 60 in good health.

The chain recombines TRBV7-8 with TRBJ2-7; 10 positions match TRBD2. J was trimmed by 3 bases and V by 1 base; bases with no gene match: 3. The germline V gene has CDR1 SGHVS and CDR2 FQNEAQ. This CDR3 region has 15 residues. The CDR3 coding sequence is TGTGCCAGCAGCTTAGGTAGCGGGGGGTACTACGAGCAGTACTTC. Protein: CASSLGSGGYYEQYF.

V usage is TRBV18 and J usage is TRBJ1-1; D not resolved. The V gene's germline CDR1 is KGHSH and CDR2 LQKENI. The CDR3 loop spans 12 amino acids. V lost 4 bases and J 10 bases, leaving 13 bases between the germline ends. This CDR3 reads CASSLDAARAFF. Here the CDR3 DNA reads TGTGCCAGCTCACTGGACGCGGCCAGAGCTTTCTTT. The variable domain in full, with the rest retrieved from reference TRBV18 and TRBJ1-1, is NAGVMQNPRHLVRRRGQEARLRCSPMKGHSHVYWYRQLPEEGLKFMVYLQKENIIDESGMPKERFSAEFPKEGPSILRIQQVVRGDSAAYFCASSLDAARAFFGQGTRLTVV.

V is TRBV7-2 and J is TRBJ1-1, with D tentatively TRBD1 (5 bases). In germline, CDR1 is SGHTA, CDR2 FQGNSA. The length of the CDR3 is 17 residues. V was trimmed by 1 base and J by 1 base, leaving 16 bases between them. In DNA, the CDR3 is TGTGCCAGCAGCTTAGTTGCCGGGGGACGGCGGAACACTGAAGCTTTCTTT. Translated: CASSLVAGGRRNTEAFF.

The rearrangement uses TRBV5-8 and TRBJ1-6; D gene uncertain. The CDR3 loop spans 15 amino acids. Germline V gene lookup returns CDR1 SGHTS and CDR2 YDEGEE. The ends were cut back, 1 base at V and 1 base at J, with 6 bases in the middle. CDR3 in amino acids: CASSLSSSYNSPLHF. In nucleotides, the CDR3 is TGTGCCAGCAGCTTGTCATCATCCTATAATTCACCCCTCCACTTT.

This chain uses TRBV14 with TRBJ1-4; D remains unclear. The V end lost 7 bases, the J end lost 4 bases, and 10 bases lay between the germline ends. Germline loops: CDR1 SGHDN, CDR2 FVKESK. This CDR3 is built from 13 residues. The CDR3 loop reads CASNRASNEKLFF. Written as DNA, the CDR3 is TGTGCCAGCAACCGGGCTAGTAATGAAAAACTGTTTTTT.

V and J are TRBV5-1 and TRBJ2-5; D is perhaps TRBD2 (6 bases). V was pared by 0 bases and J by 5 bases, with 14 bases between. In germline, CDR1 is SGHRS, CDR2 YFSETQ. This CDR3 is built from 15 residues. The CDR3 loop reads CASSLVGSGHETQYF. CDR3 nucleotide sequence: TGCGCCAGCAGCTTGGTTGGTAGCGGTCACGAGACCCAGTACTTC.

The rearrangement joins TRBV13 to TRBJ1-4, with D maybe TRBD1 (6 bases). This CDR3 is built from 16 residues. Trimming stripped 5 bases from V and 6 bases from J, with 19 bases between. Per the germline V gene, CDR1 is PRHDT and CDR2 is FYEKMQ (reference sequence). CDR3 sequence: CASSIDSGGDYEKLFF. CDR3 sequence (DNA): TGTGCCAGCAGCATCGACAGTGGGGGCGATTATGAAAAACTGTTTTTT.

The CDR3 loop reads CASSPLDRDAGSYGYTF. CDR3 DNA sequence: TGTGCCAGCAGCCCCTTAGACCGGGACGCCGGCAGCTATGGCTACACCTTC. The chain has TRBV4-2 and TRBJ1-2; tentative D call: TRBD1 (5 bases). The CDR3 runs 17 residues. Trimming took 4 bases from V and 4 from J, leaving 22 bases between them. The V gene's germline CDR1 is LGHNA and CDR2 YNFKEQ.

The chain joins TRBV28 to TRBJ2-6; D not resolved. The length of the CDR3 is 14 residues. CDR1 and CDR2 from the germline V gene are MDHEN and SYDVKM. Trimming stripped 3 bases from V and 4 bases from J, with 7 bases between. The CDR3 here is CASSFPAGANVLTF. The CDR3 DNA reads TGTGCCAGCAGTTTCCCGGCCGGGGCCAACGTCCTGACTTTC. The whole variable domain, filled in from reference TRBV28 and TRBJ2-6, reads DVKVTQSSRYLVKRTGEKVFLECVQDMDHENMFWYRQDPGLGLRLIYFSYDVKMKEKGDIPEGYSVSREKKERFSLILESASTNQTSMYLCASSFPAGANVLTFGAGSRLTVL.

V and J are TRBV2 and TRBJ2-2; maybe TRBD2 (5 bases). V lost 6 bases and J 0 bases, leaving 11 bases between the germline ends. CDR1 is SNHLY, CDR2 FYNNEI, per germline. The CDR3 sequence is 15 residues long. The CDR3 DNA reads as TGTGCCAGCAGCCCCCTAGCTACGAACACCGGGGAGCTGTTTTTT. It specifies CASSPLATNTGELFF.

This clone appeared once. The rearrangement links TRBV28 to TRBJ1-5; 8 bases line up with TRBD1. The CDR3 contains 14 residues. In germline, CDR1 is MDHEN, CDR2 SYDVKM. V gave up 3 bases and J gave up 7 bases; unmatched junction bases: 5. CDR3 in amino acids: CASSFDRGRQPQHF. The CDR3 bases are TGTGCCAGCAGTTTTGACAGGGGACGCCAGCCCCAGCATTTT. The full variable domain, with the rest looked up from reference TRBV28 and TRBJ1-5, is DVKVTQSSRYLVKRTGEKVFLECVQDMDHENMFWYRQDPGLGLRLIYFSYDVKMKEKGDIPEGYSVSREKKERFSLILESASTNQTSMYLCASSFDRGRQPQHFGDGTRLSIL.

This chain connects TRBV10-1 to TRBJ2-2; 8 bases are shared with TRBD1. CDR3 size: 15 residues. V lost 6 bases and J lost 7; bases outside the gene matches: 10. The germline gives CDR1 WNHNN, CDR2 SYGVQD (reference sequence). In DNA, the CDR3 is TGCGCCAGCAGCGCGAGACAGGGGTCGGGCGGGGAGCTGTTTTTT. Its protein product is CASSARQGSGGELFF.

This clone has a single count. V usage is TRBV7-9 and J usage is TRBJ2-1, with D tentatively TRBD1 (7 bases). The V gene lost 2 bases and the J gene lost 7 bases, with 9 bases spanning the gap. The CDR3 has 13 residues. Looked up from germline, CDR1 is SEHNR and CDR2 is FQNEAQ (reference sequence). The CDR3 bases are TGTGCCAGCAGCTTATCAGGGGGGAATGAGCAGTTCTTC. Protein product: CASSLSGGNEQFF.

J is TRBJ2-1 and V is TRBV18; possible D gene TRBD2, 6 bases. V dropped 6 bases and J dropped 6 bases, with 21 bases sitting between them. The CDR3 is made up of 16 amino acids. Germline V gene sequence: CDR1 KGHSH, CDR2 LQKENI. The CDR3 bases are TGTGCCAGCTCTCCCGTTTGGGCTATGGAGGGCAATGAGCAGTTCTTC. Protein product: CASSPVWAMEGNEQFF.

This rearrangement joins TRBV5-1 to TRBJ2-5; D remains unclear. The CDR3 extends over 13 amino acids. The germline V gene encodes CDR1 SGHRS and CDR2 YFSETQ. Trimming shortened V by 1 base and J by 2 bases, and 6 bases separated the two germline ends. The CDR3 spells CASSLRPQETQYF. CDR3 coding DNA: TGCGCCAGCAGCTTGCGGCCGCAAGAGACCCAGTACTTC.

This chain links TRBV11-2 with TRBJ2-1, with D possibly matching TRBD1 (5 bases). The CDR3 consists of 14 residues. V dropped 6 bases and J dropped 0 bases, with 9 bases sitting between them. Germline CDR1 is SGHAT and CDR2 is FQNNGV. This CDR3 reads CASRGQFSYNEQFF. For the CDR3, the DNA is TGTGCCAGCAGGGGGCAGTTCTCCTACAATGAGCAGTTCTTC.

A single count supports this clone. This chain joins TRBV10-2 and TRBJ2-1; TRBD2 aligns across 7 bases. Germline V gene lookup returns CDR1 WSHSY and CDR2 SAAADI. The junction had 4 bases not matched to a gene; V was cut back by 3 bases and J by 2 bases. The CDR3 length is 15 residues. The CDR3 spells CASSDLGGAYNEQFF. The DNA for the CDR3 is TGCGCCAGCAGTGACTTGGGGGGGGCCTACAATGAGCAGTTCTTC.

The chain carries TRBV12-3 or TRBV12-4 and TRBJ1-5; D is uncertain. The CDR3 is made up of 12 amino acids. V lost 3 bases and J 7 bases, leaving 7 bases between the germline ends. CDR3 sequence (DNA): TGTGCCAGCAGTTTCGGTCGGCAGCCCCAGCATTTT. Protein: CASSFGRQPQHF.

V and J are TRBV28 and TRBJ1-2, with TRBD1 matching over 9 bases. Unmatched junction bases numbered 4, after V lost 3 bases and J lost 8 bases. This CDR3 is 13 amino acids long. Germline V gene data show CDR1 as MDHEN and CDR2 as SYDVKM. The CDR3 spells CASSFSGTGGYTF. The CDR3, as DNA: TGTGCCAGCAGTTTCTCCGGGACAGGGGGCTACACCTTC.

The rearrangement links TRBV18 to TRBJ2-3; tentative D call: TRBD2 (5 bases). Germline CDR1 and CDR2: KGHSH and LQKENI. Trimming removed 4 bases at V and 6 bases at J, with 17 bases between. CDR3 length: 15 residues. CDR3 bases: TGTGCCAGCTCACGGGCCGTCGACTACCTGGATACGCAGTATTTT. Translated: CASSRAVDYLDTQYF.

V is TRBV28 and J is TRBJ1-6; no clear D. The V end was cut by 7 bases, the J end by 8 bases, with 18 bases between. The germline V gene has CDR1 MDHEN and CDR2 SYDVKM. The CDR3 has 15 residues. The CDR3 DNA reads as TGTGCCAGCAACGCGGGTAGCCAGCTTTATTCACCCCTCCACTTT. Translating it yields CASNAGSQLYSPLHF.

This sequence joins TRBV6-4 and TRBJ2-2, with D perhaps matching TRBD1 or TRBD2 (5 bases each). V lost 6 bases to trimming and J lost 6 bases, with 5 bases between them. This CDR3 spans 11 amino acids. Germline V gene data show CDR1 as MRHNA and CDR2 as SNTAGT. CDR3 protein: CASRGAGELFF. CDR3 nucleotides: TGTGCCAGCAGGGGGGCCGGGGAGCTGTTTTTT.

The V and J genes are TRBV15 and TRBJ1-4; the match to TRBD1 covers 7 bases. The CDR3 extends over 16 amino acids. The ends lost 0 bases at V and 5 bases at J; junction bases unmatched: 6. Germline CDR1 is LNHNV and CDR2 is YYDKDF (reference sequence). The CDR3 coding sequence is TGTGCCACCAGCAGAGAACCGGGACAGCCAAATGAAAAACTGTTTTTT. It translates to CATSREPGQPNEKLFF.

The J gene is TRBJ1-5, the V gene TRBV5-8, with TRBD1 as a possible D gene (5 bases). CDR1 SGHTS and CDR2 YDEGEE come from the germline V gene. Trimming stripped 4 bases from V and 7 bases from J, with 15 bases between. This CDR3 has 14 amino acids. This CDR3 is CASSSDGARQPQHF. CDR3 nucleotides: TGTGCCAGCAGCAGCGACGGGGCCAGGCAGCCCCAGCATTTT.

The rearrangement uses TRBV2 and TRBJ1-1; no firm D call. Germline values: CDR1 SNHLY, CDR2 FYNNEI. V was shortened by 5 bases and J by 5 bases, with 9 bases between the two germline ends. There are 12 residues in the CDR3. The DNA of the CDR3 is TGTGCCAGCAGTAGGAGCGGGACTGAAGCTTTCTTT. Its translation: CASSRSGTEAFF.

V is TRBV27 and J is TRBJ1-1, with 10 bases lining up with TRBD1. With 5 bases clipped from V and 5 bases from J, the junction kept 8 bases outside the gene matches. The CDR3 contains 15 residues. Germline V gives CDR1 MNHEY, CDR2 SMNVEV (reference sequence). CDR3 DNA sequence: TGTGCCAGCAGTCAAGACAGGGGGCGTAGGACTGAAGCTTTCTTT. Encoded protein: CASSQDRGRRTEAFF.

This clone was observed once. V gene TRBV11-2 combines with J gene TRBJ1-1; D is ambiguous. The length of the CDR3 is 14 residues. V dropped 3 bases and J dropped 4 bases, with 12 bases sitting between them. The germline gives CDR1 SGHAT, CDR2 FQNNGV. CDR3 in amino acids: CASSLNDGGTEAFF. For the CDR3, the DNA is TGTGCCAGCAGCTTGAACGACGGTGGCACTGAAGCTTTCTTT.

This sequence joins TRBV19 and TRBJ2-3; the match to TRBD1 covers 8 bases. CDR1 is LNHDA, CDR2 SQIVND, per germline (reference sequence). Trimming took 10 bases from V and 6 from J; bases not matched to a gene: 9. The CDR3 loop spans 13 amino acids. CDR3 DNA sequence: TGTGCCACATCGGACAGGGCCGGCGATACGCAGTATTTT. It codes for CATSDRAGDTQYF.

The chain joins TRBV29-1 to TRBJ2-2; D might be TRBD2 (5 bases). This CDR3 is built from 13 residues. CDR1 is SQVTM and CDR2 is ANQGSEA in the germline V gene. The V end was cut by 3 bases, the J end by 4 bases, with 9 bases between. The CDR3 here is CSVDIASTGELFF. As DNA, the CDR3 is TGCAGCGTTGATATAGCGAGCACCGGGGAGCTGTTTTTT.

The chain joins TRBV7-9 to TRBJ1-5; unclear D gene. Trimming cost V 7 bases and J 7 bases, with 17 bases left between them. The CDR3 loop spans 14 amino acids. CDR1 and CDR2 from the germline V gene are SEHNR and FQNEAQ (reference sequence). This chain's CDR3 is CASKSEDPRQPQHF. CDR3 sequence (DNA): TGTGCCAGCAAGTCAGAGGACCCCAGGCAGCCCCAGCATTTT.

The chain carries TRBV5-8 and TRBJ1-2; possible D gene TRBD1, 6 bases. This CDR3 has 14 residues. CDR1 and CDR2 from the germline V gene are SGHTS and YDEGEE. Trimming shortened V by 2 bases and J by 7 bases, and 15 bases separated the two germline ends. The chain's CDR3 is CASSFQPRTAGYTF. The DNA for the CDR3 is TGTGCCAGCAGCTTCCAGCCCCGGACAGCTGGCTACACCTTC.

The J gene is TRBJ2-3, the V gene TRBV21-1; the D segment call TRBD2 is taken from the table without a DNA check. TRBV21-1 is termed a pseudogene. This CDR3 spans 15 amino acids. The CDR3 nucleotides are TGTGCCAGCTATCTAGCGGGGGAGAACACAGATACGCAGTATTTT. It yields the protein CASYLAGENTDTQYF.